This TCR beta chain was sequenced during a study of blood T cell repertoires in COVID-19. Overall study: Sites across the United States, Italy and Spain contributed samples from acute and convalescent COVID-19.

Original processing methods: From reference gene primer amplification, estimates of nucleated cell counts were derived. Some clones are missing from TCRdb's copy, which holds only in-frame ones; the method was immunoSEQ multiplex PCR. That table furnishes V, J and clone size, whereas the DNA furnished D and trimming. There are about 210,000 clones in the sample; more than 80% occur only once, and 7.8% lies in the top ten. This clone was seen a handful of times. The TCR originated in a woman older than 75 with COVID-19, enrolled during active disease. Sequencing used peripheral blood.

The CDR3 sequence is CASSSFLGAGGYNEQFF. CDR3 coding DNA: TGTGCCAGCAGCTCCTTCCTTGGGGCGGGGGGTTACAATGAGCAGTTCTTC. The chain combines TRBV13 with TRBJ2-1; 8 bases match TRBD2. Germline trimming cut 4 bases from V and 4 bases from J; bases unmatched to any gene: 12. Germline CDR1 is PRHDT and CDR2 is FYEKMQ (reference sequence). This CDR3 region has 17 residues.